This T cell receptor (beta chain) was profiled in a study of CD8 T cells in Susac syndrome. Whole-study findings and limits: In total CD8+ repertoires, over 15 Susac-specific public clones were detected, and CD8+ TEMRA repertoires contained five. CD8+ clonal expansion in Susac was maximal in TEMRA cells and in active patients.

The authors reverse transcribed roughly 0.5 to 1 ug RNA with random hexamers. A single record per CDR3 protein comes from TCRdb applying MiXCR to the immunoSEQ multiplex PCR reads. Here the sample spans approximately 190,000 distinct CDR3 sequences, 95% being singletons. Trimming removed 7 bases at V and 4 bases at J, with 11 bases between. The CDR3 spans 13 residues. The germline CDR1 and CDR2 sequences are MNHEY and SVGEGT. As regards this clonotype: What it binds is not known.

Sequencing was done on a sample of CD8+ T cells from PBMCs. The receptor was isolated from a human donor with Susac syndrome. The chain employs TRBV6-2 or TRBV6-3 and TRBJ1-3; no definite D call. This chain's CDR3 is CASMAGSGNTIYF. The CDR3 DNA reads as TGTGCCAGCATGGCGGGTTCCGGAAACACCATATATTTT.